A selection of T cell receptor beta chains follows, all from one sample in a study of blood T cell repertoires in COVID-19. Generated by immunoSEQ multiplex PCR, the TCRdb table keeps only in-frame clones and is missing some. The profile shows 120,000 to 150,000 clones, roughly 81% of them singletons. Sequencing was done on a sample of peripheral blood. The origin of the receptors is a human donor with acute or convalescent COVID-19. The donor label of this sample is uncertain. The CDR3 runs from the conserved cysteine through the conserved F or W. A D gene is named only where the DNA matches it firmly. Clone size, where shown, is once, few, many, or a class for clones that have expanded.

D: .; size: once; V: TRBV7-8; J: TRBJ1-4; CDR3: CASSRGDLGGEKLFF; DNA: TGTGCCAGCAGCCGAGGCGACCTGGGAGGAGAAAAACTGTTTTTT
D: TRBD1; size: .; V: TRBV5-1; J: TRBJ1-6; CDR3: CASSLPGQNSPLHF; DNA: TGCGCCAGCAGCCTACCGGGACAGAATTCACCCCTCCACTTT
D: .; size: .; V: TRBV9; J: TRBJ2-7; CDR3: CASSVFPGADEQYF; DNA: TGTGCCAGCAGCGTTTTTCCAGGGGCGGACGAGCAGTACTTC
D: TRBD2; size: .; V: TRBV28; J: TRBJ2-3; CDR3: CASFSGGGTDTQYF; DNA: TGTGCCAGCTTTAGCGGGGGGGGCACAGATACGCAGTATTTT
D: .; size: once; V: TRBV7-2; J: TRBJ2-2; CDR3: CASSIQKLNTGELFF; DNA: TGTGCCAGCAGCATACAGAAGTTAAACACCGGGGAGCTGTTTTTT
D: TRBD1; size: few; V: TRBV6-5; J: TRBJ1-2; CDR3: CASSSGQGRLYGYTF; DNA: TGTGCCAGCAGCTCCGGACAGGGGCGCCTATATGGCTACACCTTC
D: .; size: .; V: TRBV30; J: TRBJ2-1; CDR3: CAGGQAYNEQFF; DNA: TGTGCCGGGGGCCAGGCGTACAATGAGCAGTTCTTC
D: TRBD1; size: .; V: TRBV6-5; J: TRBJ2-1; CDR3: CASSYADRGKNNEQFF; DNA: TGTGCCAGCAGTTACGCGGACAGGGGTAAAAACAATGAGCAGTTCTTC
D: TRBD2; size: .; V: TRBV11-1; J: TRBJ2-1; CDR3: CASSFHGGSSYNEQFF; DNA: TGTGCCAGCAGCTTTCACGGCGGGAGCTCCTACAATGAGCAGTTCTTC
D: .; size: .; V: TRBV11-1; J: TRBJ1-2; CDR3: CASSFEDSNYGYTF; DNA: TGTGCCAGCAGCTTTGAAGACAGTAACTATGGCTACACCTTC
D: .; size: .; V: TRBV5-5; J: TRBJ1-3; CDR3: CASSLRGSLSGNTIYF; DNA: TGTGCCAGCAGCTTACGAGGGTCCCTCTCTGGAAACACCATATATTTT
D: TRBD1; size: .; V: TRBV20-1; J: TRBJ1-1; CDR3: CSAGDRGKIEAFF; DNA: TGCAGTGCTGGTGACAGGGGAAAAATTGAAGCTTTCTTT
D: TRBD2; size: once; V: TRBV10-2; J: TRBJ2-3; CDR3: CASSVGGGRDTQYF; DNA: TGCGCCAGCAGTGTCGGCGGGGGGAGGGATACGCAGTATTTT
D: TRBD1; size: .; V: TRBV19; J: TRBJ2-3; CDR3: CASSRSIGTGATDTQYF; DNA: TGTGCCAGTAGCCGTAGTATAGGGACAGGGGCCACAGATACGCAGTATTTT
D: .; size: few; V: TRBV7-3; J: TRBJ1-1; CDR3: CASAGGIANTEAFF; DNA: TGTGCCAGCGCCGGCGGGATAGCGAACACTGAAGCTTTCTTT
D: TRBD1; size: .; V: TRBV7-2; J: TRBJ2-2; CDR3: CASSPRTGGNTGELFF; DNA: TGTGCCAGCAGCCCCCGGACAGGGGGGAACACCGGGGAGCTGTTTTTT
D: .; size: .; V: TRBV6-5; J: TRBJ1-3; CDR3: CASSYGLSGNTIYF; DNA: TGTGCCAGCAGTTACGGCCTCTCTGGAAACACCATATATTTT
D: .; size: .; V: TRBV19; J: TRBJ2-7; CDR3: CASSEAAGDSYEQYF; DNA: TGTGCCAGTAGCGAAGCCGCAGGGGACTCCTACGAGCAGTACTTC
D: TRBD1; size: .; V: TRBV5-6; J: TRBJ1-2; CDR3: CASSPRGTGPKTYYGYTF; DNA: TGTGCCAGCAGCCCCCGCGGGACAGGCCCGAAGACATACTATGGCTACACCTTC
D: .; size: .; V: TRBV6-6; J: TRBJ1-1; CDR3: CASSWGQAGTEAFF; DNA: TGTGCCAGCAGCTGGGGGCAAGCGGGGACTGAAGCTTTCTTT
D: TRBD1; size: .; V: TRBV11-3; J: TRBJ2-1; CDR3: CASSLALDRGAHNEQFF; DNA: TGTGCCAGCAGCTTAGCCTTGGACAGGGGGGCCCACAATGAGCAGTTCTTC
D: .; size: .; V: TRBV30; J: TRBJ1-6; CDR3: CAWRAQRRGNSPLHF; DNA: TGTGCCTGGAGGGCCCAGAGAAGGGGCAATTCACCCCTCCACTTT
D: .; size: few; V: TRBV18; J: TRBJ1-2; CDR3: CASSLLNQDYGYTF; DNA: TGTGCCAGCTCACTGCTTAATCAGGACTATGGCTACACCTTC
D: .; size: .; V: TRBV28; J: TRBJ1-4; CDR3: CASGDHGNEKLFF; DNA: TGTGCCTCCGGGGATCATGGTAATGAAAAACTGTTTTTT
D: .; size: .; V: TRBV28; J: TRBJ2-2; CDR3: CASSSPGIDVNTGELFF; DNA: TGTGCCAGCAGTTCCCCCGGGATAGACGTTAACACCGGGGAGCTGTTTTTT
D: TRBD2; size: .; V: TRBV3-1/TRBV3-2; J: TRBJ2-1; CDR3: CASSLLAGVPNEQFF; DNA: TGTGCCAGCAGCCTTCTAGCGGGAGTTCCAAATGAGCAGTTCTTC